Listed here are 18 T cell receptor beta chains from one sample, sequenced in a study of naive and memory T cell subsets. An equimolar mix of two oligonucleotides served as the beta constant-region primer for TRBC1 and TRBC2. Ligated cDNA was amplified by four rounds of PCR with nested alpha and beta constant-region primers and SP2. TCRdb passed the UMI-ligation and nested PCR reads through MiXCR, listing each CDR3 protein once. The table records 30,000 to 40,000 distinct CDR3 sequences, less than 20% of them present only once. Sequences were obtained from effector memory CD4+ T cells from blood. The subset: effector memory, CD45RA- CD27-. The source is a human donor in good health.

In its sample, this clonotype was seen many times. The chain employs TRBV28 and TRBJ2-2, with 8 nucleotides matching TRBD1. The CDR3 is made up of 15 amino acids. The germline gives CDR1 MDHEN, CDR2 SYDVKM. J was trimmed by 0 bases and V by 5 bases; bases with no gene match: 2. Written as DNA, the CDR3 is TGTGCCAGCAGTGTCAGGGGGCCGAACACCGGGGAGCTGTTTTTT. Its translation is CASSVRGPNTGELFF.

This clonotype was found a few times. The chain uses TRBV7-2 and TRBJ2-1, with D possibly being TRBD2 (6 bases). V dropped 7 bases and J dropped 2 bases, with 15 bases sitting between them. The germline CDR1 and CDR2 sequences are SGHTA and FQGNSA. The CDR3 length is 15 residues. CDR3 sequence (DNA): TGTGCCAGCACCAGATTGGGGGGAACCTACAATGAGCAGTTCTTC. Its protein is CASTRLGGTYNEQFF. The complete variable domain, with remaining parts taken from reference TRBV7-2 and TRBJ2-1, reads GAGVSQSPSNKVTEKGKDVELRCDPISGHTALYWYRQSLGQGLEFLIYFQGNSAPDKSGLPSDRFSAERTGGSVSTLTIQRTQQEDSAVYLCASTRLGGTYNEQFFGPGTRLTVL.

The gene calls are TRBV12-3 or TRBV12-4 and TRBJ2-1; 7 bases match TRBD2. Losses at the gene ends were 3 bases for V and 15 bases for J; bases not matched to a gene: 5. The CDR3 runs 11 residues. CDR3 amino acids: CASSFGGGRFF. As DNA, the CDR3 is TGTGCCAGCAGTTTTGGGGGGGGTCGGTTCTTC.

There are many counts of this clonotype. The chain employs TRBV11-2 and TRBJ2-2; either TRBD1 or TRBD2 may supply D (5 bases each). The V gene lost 2 bases and the J gene lost 8 bases, with 12 bases spanning the gap. Germline V lookup: CDR1 SGHAT, CDR2 FQNNGV. The length of the CDR3 is 14 residues. The CDR3 reads CASSLTRGEGELFF. In nucleotides, the CDR3 is TGTGCCAGCAGCTTAACGAGGGGTGAGGGGGAGCTGTTTTTT.

This clonotype was counted only a few times. The CDR3 reads CASSVDRGGYEQYF. DNA for the CDR3: TGTGCCAGCAGCGTCGACAGGGGAGGCTACGAGCAGTACTTC. The chain has TRBV7-3 and TRBJ2-7; TRBD1 matches 8 bases. This CDR3 comprises 14 residues. CDR1 is SGHTA, CDR2 FQGTGA, per germline. V gave up 5 bases and J gave up 3 bases; unmatched junction bases: 6.

This chain connects TRBV11-2 to TRBJ1-2; D is uncertain. CDR1 SGHAT and CDR2 FQNNGV come from the germline V gene. V was trimmed by 0 bases and J by 7 bases, leaving 9 bases between them. The CDR3 runs to 13 residues. CDR3 coding DNA: TGTGCCAGCAGCTTAGATGTTAAAGTTGGCTACACCTTC. Translated, it gives CASSLDVKVGYTF.

The chain has TRBV25-1 and TRBJ2-1; 10 bases line up with TRBD2. V was clipped by 4 bases and J by 1 base; unmatched bases: 7. The CDR3 covers 17 residues. Germline lookup yields CDR1 MGHDK and CDR2 SYGVNS. Here the CDR3 DNA reads TGTGCCAGCAGTGGAGCGGGAGGGCCTAGTTCCTACAATGAGCAGTTCTTC. Translation gives CASSGAGGPSSYNEQFF.

This clonotype was recorded a few times. The chain employs TRBV12-3 or TRBV12-4 and TRBJ1-5; a weak D match, TRBD1 (6 bases). This CDR3 is 15 amino acids long. V was trimmed by 6 bases and J by 3 bases, leaving 15 bases between them. CDR3 in amino acids: CASRDRSLLNQPQHF. The CDR3 nucleotides read TGTGCCAGCAGAGACAGGTCCCTTCTCAATCAGCCCCAGCATTTT.

This clonotype was seen repeatedly, ten times or more. This chain links TRBV7-2 with TRBJ1-4, with a weak D call TRBD1 (6 bases). Trimming pared 3 bases from V and 0 bases from J, leaving 8 bases between. The CDR3 totals 15 residues. Germline CDR1 SGHTA, CDR2 FQGNSA. CDR3 residues: CASSFRGATNEKLFF. DNA for the CDR3: TGTGCCAGCAGCTTTAGGGGGGCAACTAATGAAAAACTGTTTTTT.

V usage is TRBV19 and J usage is TRBJ2-3; TRBD1 aligns across 8 bases. The length of the CDR3 is 16 residues. Germline trimming cut 5 bases from V and 1 base from J; bases unmatched to any gene: 8. Germline CDR1 LNHDA, CDR2 SQIVND (reference sequence). The CDR3 nucleotides are TGTGCCAGTAGTGCGCCTAGACAGGGGCGCACAGATACGCAGTATTTT. Amino acid sequence: CASSAPRQGRTDTQYF.

Judged by abundance, this clonotype is medium-sized. This sequence joins TRBV28 and TRBJ1-2; 8 nucleotides agree with TRBD1. From germline, CDR1 is MDHEN and CDR2 SYDVKM. CDR3 size: 15 residues. Unmatched junction bases numbered 12, after V lost 4 bases and J lost 8 bases. The CDR3 coding sequence is TGTGCCAGCAGTTCCAACCCAGGGGGCGCGGGAGGCTACACCTTC. Its translation is CASSSNPGGAGGYTF.

This clonotype showed up many times. CDR3 protein: CASSFQGGGTEAFF. CDR3 DNA: TGTGCCAGCAGCTTCCAGGGAGGGGGCACTGAAGCTTTCTTT. This chain uses TRBV7-2 with TRBJ1-1, with a tentative D call TRBD1 (6 bases). The CDR3 has 14 residues. Trimming removed 3 bases from V and 4 bases from J, with 12 bases in between. Per the germline V gene, CDR1 is SGHTA and CDR2 is FQGNSA.

The V and J genes are TRBV7-2 and TRBJ2-5; D perhaps matches TRBD2 (6 bases). This CDR3 contains 14 residues. V was shortened by 4 bases and J by 5 bases, with 14 bases between the two germline ends. Germline V lookup: CDR1 SGHTA, CDR2 FQGNSA. The CDR3 region is CASSSAGRGETQYF. The CDR3 DNA is TGTGCCAGCAGCTCAGCAGGACGGGGGGAGACCCAGTACTTC.

The V call is TRBV6-5, the J call TRBJ1-1; D gene ambiguous. CDR1 is MNHEY and CDR2 is SVGAGI in the germline V gene. Trimming cost V 5 bases and J 1 base, with 11 bases left between them. CDR3 length equals 14 residues. The DNA for the CDR3 is TGTGCCAGCAGTCGTGCCCGTCAGAACACTGAAGCTTTCTTT. Translating it yields CASSRARQNTEAFF.

There are a few counts of this clonotype. J is TRBJ2-7 and V is TRBV28; D might be TRBD1 (6 bases). The CDR3 has 14 residues. CDR1 is MDHEN and CDR2 is SYDVKM in the germline V gene. Trimming removed 8 bases at V and 2 bases at J, with 16 bases between. This chain's CDR3 is CASARMGAAYEQYF. The DNA for the CDR3 is TGTGCCAGCGCACGTATGGGGGCCGCCTACGAGCAGTACTTC.

This clonotype turned up a few times. The gene calls are TRBV7-9 and TRBJ2-2; D is unclear. Trimming removed 11 bases at V and 5 bases at J, with 9 bases between. The CDR3 has 11 residues. Germline lookup yields CDR1 SEHNR and CDR2 FQNEAQ (reference sequence). The DNA for the CDR3 is TGTGCCCCCCAGAGTACCGGGGAGCTGTTTTTT. Residues: CAPQSTGELFF. The entire variable domain, with the rest obtained from reference TRBV7-9 and TRBJ2-2, is as follows: DTGVSQNPRHKITKRGQNVTFRCDPISEHNRLYWYRQTLGQGPEFLTYFQNEAQLEKSRLLSDRFSAERPKGSFSTLEIQRTEQGDSAMYLCAPQSTGELFFGEGSRLTVL.

V gene TRBV25-1 combines with J gene TRBJ1-3; a weak D match, TRBD1 (5 bases). CDR3 length: 13 residues. The germline V and J ends were trimmed by 8 bases and 2 bases, with 10 bases remaining between them. CDR1 and CDR2 from the germline V gene are MGHDK and SYGVNS. CDR3 DNA: TGTGCCAGCGCAAGGGGAGCTGGAAACACCATATATTTT. Translated, it gives CASARGAGNTIYF.

This clonotype was counted only a few times. The chain couples TRBV29-1 to TRBJ2-1, with D possibly TRBD2 on 5 matching bases. Germline CDR1 reads SQVTM; CDR2 reads ANQGSEA. The CDR3 length is 13 residues. V lost 5 bases to trimming and J lost 5 bases, with 13 bases between them. The CDR3 DNA sequence: TGCAGCGTTAGTCTGAGAGCGGACAATGAGCAGTTCTTC. It specifies CSVSLRADNEQFF.